This T cell receptor beta chain was observed in a study of CD8 T cells in Susac syndrome. An amount of RNA that ranged from roughly 0.45 to 1 ug was reverse transcribed with random hexamers. TCRdb reprocessed the immunoSEQ multiplex PCR reads via MiXCR and lists one record per CDR3 protein. The table lists roughly 140,000 distinct CDR3 sequences, 94% of them singletons. This CDR3 is 14 amino acids long. Per germline, CDR1 SNHLY and CDR2 FYNNEI. V lost 7 bases and J 10 bases, leaving 20 bases between the germline ends. Sequenced sample: CD8+ T cells from PBMCs. The source is a human donor in good health. The chain has TRBV2 and TRBJ2-1; a weak D match, TRBD2 (6 bases). CDR3 loop: CASIFKEGVPEQFF. The CDR3 DNA is TGTGCCAGCATATTTAAGGAGGGAGTTCCAGAGCAGTTCTTC. The full variable domain, its missing parts supplied by reference TRBV2 and TRBJ2-1, is EPEVTQTPSHQVTQMGQEVILRCVPISNHLYFYWYRQILGQKVEFLVSFYNNEISEKSEIFDDQFSVERPDGSNFTLKIRSTKLEDSAMYFCASIFKEGVPEQFFGPGTRLTVL.